The entry below describes one T cell receptor (beta chain). Antigen: not known. Donors were healthy Caucasian individuals from Russia aged about 6 to 90. The sample originates from a study of blood T cells in healthy people across ages. Overall study findings and caveats: Researchers judged that diversity estimates from one million T cells fell short of true values.

The authors ran a second PCR of about 7 to 11 cycles using a sample-barcoded 5' primer and a J-beta primer mix. TCRdb used MiXCR to reprocess the 5' RACE reads, holding one entry per CDR3 protein. The table records hundreds of thousands of distinct CDR3 sequences, roughly 49% of them present only once. The TCR sequence derives from a woman aged 55-70 years in good health. Material: blood.

In DNA form, the CDR3 reads TGTGCCAGCAGCAAAGAACAGGGGTTGGTTTTCTTT. This encodes CASSKEQGLVFF. The rearrangement links TRBV7-9 to TRBJ1-1, with 7 nucleotides matching TRBD1. The CDR3 totals 12 residues. Unmatched junction bases numbered 10, after V lost 5 bases and J lost 13 bases. Germline values: CDR1 SEHNR, CDR2 FQNEAQ (reference sequence). The whole variable domain, remainder taken from reference TRBV7-9 and TRBJ1-1, is DTGVSQNPRHKITKRGQNVTFRCDPISEHNRLYWYRQTLGQGPEFLTYFQNEAQLEKSRLLSDRFSAERPKGSFSTLEIQRTEQGDSAMYLCASSKEQGLVFFGQGTRLTVV.